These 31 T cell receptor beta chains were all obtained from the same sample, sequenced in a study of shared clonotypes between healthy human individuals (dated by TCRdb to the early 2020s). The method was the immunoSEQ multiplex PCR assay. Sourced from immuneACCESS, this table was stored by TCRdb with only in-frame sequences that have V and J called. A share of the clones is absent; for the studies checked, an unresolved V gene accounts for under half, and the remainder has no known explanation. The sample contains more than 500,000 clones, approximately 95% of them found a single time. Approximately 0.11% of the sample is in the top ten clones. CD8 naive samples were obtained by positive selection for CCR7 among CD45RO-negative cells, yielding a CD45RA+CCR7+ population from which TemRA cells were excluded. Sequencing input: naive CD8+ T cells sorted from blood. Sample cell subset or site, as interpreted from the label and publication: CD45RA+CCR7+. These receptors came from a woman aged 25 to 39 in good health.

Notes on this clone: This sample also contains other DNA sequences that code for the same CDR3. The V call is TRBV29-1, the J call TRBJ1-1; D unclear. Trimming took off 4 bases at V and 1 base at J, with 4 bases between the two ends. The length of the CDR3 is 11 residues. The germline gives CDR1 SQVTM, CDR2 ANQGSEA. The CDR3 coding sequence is TGCAGCGTTGTGGGGAACACTGAAGCTTTCTTT. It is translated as CSVVGNTEAFF.

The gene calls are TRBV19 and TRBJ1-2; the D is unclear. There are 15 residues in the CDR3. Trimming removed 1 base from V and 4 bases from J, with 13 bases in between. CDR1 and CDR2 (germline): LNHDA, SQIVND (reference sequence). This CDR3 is CASSIGALQFYGYTF. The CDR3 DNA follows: TGTGCCAGTAGTATAGGAGCACTACAGTTCTATGGCTACACCTTC. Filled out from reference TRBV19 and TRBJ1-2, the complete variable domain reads DGGITQSPKYLFRKEGQNVTLSCEQNLNHDAMYWYRQDPGQGLRLIYYSQIVNDFQKGDIAEGYSVSREKKESFPLTVTSAQKNPTAFYLCASSIGALQFYGYTFGSGTRLTVV.

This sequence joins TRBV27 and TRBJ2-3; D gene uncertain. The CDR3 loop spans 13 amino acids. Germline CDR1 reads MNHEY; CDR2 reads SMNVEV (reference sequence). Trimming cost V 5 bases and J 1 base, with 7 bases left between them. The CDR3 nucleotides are TGTGCCAGCAGTCTCTTGCGCACAGATACGCAGTATTTT. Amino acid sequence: CASSLLRTDTQYF.

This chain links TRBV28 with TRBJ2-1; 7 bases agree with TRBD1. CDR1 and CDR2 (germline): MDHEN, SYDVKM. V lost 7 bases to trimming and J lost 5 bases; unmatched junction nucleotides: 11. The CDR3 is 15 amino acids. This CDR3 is CASTKYGTANNEQFF. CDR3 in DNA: TGTGCCAGCACCAAATATGGGACAGCCAACAATGAGCAGTTCTTC.

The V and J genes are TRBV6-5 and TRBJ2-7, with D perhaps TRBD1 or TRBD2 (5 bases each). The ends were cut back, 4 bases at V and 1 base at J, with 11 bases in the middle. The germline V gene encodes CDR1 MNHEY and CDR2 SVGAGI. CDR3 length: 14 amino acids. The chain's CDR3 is CASSSGTESYEQYF. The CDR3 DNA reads TGTGCCAGCAGTTCCGGGACGGAGTCCTACGAGCAGTACTTC.

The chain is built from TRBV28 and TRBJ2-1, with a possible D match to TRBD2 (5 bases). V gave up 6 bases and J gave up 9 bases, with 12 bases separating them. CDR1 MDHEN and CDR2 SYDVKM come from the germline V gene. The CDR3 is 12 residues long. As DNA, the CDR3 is TGTGCCAGCAGCCCTACTAGAACTGAGCAGTTCTTC. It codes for CASSPTRTEQFF.

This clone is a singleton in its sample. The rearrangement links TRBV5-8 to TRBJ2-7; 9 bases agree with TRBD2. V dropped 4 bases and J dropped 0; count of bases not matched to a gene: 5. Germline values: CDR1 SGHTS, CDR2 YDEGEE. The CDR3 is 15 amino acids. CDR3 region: CASSAGGILSYEQYF. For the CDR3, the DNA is TGTGCCAGCAGCGCGGGGGGGATCCTCTCCTACGAGCAGTACTTC.

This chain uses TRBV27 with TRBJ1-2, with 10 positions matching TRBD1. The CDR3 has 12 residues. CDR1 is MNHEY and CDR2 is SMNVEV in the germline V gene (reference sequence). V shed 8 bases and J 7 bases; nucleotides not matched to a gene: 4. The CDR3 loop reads CASATGGRGYTF. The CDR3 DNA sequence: TGTGCCAGCGCGACAGGGGGCCGTGGCTACACCTTC.

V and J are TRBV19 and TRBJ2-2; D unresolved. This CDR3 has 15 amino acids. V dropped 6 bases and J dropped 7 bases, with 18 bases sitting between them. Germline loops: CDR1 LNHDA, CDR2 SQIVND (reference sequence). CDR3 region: CASSESGSFSGELFF. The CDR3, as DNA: TGTGCCAGTAGCGAAAGTGGGTCCTTCAGCGGGGAGCTGTTTTTT. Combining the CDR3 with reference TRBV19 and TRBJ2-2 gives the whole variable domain DGGITQSPKYLFRKEGQNVTLSCEQNLNHDAMYWYRQDPGQGLRLIYYSQIVNDFQKGDIAEGYSVSREKKESFPLTVTSAQKNPTAFYLCASSESGSFSGELFFGEGSRLTVL.

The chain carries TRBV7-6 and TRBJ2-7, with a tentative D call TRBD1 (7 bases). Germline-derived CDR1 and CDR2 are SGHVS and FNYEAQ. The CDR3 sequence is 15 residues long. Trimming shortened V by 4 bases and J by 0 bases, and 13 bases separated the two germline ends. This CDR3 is CASSWGDSPSYEQYF. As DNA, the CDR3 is TGTGCCAGCAGCTGGGGGGACAGTCCCTCCTACGAGCAGTACTTC.

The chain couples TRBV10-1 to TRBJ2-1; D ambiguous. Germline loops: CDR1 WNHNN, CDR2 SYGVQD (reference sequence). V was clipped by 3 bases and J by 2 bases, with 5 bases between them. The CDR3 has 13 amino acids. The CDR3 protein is CASSEGAYNEQFF. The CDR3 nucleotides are TGCGCCAGCAGTGAAGGAGCCTACAATGAGCAGTTCTTC.

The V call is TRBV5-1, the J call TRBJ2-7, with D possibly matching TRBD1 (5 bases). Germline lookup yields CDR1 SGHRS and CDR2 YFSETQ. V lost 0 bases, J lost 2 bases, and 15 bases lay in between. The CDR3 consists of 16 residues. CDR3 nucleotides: TGCGCCAGCAGCTTGGGAATGACAGATCTTACCTACGAGCAGTACTTC. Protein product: CASSLGMTDLTYEQYF. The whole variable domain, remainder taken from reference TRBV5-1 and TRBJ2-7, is KAGVTQTPRYLIKTRGQQVTLSCSPISGHRSVSWYQQTPGQGLQFLFEYFSETQRNKGNFPGRFSGRQFSNSRSEMNVSTLELGDSALYLCASSLGMTDLTYEQYFGPGTRLTVT.

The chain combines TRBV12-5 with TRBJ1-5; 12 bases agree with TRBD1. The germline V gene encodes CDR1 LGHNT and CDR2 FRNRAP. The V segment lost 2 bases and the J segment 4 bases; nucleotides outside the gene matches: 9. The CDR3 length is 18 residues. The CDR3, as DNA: TGTGCTAGTGGTTTGCCCCGGGACAGGGGGCTGAGTAATCAGCCCCAGCATTTT. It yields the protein CASGLPRDRGLSNQPQHF.

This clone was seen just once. The CDR3 coding sequence is TGTGCCAGCAGCCAAGAATATGAAACTGAAAAACTGTTTTTT. This sequence encodes CASSQEYETEKLFF. This chain links TRBV4-2 with TRBJ1-4; D not resolved. Trimming left V 0 bases short and J 7 bases short, with 9 bases between. There are 14 residues in the CDR3. CDR1 and CDR2 from the germline V gene are LGHNA and YNFKEQ.

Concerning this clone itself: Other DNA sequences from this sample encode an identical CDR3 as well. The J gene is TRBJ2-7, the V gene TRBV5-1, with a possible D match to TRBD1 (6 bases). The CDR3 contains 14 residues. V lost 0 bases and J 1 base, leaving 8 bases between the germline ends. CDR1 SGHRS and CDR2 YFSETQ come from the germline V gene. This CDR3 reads CASSLETGSYEQYF. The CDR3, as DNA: TGCGCCAGCAGCTTGGAGACAGGATCCTACGAGCAGTACTTC.

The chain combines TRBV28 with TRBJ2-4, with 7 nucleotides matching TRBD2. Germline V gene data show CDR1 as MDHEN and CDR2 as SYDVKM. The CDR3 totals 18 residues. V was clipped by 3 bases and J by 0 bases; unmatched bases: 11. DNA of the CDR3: TGTGCCAGCAGTTTCCCATCTACTAGCGTGCTAGCCAAAAACATTCAGTACTTC. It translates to CASSFPSTSVLAKNIQYF.

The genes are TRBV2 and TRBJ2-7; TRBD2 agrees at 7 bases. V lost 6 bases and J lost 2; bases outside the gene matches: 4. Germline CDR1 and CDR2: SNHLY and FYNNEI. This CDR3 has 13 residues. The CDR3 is CASSQGLTYEQYF. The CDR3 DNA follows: TGTGCCAGCAGCCAGGGACTAACCTACGAGCAGTACTTC. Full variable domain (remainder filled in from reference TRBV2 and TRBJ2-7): EPEVTQTPSHQVTQMGQEVILRCVPISNHLYFYWYRQILGQKVEFLVSFYNNEISEKSEIFDDQFSVERPDGSNFTLKIRSTKLEDSAMYFCASSQGLTYEQYFGPGTRLTVT.

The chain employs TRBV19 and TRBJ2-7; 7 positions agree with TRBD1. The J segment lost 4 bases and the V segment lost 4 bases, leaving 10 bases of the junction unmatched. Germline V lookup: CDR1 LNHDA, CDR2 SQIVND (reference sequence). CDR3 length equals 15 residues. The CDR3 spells CASSTGQAELYEQYF. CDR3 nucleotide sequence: TGTGCCAGTAGTACCGGACAGGCGGAGTTGTACGAGCAGTACTTC.

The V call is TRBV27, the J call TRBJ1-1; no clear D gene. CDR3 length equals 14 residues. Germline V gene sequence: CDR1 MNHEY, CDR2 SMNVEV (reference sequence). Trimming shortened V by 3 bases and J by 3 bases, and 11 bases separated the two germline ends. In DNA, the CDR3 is TGTGCCAGCAGTTTGGTAGGATACGACACTGAAGCTTTCTTT. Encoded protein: CASSLVGYDTEAFF.

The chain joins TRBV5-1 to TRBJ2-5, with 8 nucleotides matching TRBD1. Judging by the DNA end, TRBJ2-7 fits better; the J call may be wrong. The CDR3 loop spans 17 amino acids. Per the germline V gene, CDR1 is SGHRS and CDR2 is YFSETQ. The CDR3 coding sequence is TGCGCCAGCAGCCCTTACCACGGACAGGGAAGCTTCTACGAGCAGTACTTC. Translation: CASSPYHGQGSFYEQYF.

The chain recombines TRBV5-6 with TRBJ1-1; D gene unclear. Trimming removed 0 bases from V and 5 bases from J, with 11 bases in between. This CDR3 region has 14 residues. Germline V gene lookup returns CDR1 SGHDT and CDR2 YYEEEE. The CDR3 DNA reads TGTGCCAGCAGCTTGGGGGCGCGAACTACTGAAGCTTTCTTT. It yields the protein CASSLGARTTEAFF.

The CDR3 region is CASSFRGVNQPQHF. The CDR3 bases are TGTGCCAGCAGTTTCAGGGGCGTCAATCAGCCCCAGCATTTT. This chain joins TRBV6-6 and TRBJ1-5, with D maybe TRBD1 (6 bases). The CDR3 contains 14 residues. Germline V gene data show CDR1 as MNHNY and CDR2 as SVGAGI (reference sequence). V was pared by 4 bases and J by 3 bases, with 10 bases between.

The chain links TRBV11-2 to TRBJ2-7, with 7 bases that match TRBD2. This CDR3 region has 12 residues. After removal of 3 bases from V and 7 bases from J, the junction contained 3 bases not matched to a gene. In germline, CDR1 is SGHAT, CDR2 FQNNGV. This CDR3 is CASSLAGVEQYF. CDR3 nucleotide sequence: TGTGCCAGCAGCTTGGCGGGAGTGGAGCAGTACTTC.

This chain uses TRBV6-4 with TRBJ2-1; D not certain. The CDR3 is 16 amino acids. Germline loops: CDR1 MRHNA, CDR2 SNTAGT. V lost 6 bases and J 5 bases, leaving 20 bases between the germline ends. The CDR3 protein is CASRTKGLRKHNEQFF. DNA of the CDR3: TGTGCCAGCAGAACGAAAGGTTTAAGAAAACACAATGAGCAGTTCTTC.

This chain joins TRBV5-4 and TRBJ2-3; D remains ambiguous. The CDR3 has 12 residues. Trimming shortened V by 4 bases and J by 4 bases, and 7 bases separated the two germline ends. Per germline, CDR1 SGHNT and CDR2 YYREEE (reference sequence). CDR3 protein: CASSDWSDTQYF. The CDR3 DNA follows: TGTGCCAGCAGCGACTGGTCAGATACGCAGTATTTT.

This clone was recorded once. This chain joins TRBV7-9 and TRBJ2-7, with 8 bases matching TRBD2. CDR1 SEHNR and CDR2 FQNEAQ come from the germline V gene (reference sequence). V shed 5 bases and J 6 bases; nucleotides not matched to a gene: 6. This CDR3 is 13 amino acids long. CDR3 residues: CASSPGGPGEQYF. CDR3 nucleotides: TGTGCCAGCAGCCCGGGAGGGCCCGGCGAGCAGTACTTC.

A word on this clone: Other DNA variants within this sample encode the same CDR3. Here the CDR3 reads CASSEAAGAYEQYF. The CDR3 region has the DNA TGTGCCAGCAGTGAAGCTGCGGGAGCCTACGAGCAGTACTTC. This chain joins TRBV6-1 and TRBJ2-7; 7 bases map to TRBD2. The junction had 1 base not matched to a gene; V was cut back by 0 bases and J by 2 bases. CDR1 and CDR2 from the germline V gene are MNHNS and SASEGT. This CDR3 is built from 14 residues.

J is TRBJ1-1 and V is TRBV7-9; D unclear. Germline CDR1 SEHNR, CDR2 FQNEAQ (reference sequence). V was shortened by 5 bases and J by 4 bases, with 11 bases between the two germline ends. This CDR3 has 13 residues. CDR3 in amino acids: CASSPPWATEAFF. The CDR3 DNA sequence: TGTGCCAGCAGCCCCCCCTGGGCCACTGAAGCTTTCTTT.

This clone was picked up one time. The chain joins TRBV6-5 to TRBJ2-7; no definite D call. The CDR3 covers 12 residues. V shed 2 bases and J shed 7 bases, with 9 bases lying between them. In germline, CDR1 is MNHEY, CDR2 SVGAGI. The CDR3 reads CASSYQSWEQYF. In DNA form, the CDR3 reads TGTGCCAGCAGTTACCAGTCCTGGGAGCAGTACTTC.

CDR3 nucleotides: TGTGCCAGCGCGCCTCCCTTTGGTGCGGATACGCAGTATTTT. Translation: CASAPPFGADTQYF. The chain uses TRBV2 and TRBJ2-3; D unclear. Between the trimmed V and J ends, which lost 8 bases and 6 bases, there was a span of 18 bases. Germline assignment: CDR1 SNHLY and CDR2 FYNNEI. There are 14 residues in the CDR3.

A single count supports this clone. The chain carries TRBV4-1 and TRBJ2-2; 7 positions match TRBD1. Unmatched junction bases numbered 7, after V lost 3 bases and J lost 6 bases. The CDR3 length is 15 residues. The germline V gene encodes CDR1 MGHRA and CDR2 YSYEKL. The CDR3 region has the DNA TGCGCCAGCAGCCACCCAGGGGGTTTCGCCGGGGAGCTGTTTTTT. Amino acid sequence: CASSHPGGFAGELFF.